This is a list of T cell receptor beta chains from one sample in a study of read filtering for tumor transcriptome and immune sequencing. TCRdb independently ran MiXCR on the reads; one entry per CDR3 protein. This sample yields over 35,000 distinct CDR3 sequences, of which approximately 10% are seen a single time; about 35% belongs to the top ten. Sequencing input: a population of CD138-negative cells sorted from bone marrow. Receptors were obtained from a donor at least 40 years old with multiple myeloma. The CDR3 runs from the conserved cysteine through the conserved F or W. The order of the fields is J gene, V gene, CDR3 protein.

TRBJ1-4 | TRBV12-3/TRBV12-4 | CASSFVGSGEKLFF
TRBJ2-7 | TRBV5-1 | CASSLDGQFAEQYF
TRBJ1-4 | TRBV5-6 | CASTLLTGGTRNEKLFF
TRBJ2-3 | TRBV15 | CATSTSPGKGSDTQYF
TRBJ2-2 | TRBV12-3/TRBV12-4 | CASSLGSTGELFF
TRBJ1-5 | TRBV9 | CASSVGQGNQPQHF
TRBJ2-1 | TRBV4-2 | CASSQHNEQFF
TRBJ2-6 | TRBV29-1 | CSALSPGANVLTF
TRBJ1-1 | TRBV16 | CASSQSKAGEAFF
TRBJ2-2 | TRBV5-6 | CASSLQGFETGELFF
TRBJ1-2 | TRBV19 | CASSRDYGYTF
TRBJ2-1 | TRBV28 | CASGRLAGGVNEQFF
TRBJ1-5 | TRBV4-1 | CASSQGGRQPQHF
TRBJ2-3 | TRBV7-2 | CASSFLANTDTQYF
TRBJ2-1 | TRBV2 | CASRGTGQTEQFF
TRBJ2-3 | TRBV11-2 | CASSRAGPLTDTQYF
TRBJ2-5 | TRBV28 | CASILAGRQETQYF
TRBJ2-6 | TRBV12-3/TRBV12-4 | CASRATGGPSQGANVLTF
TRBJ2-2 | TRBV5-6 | CASSRGRPGELFF
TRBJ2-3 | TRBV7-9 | CASSLGGGGSTDTQYF
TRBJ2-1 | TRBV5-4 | CASSLRGGYDEQFF
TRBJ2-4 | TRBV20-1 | CSAGKNIQYF
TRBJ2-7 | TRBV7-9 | CASSPPSGVSSYEQYF
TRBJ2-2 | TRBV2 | CASRVSSTGELFF
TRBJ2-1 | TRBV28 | CASSVLGDRHKFF
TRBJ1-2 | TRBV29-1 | CSTPDPILHGYTF
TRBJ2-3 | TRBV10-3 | CAITSTQGSQYF
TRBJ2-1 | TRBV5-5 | CASSLDPSGAYNEQFF
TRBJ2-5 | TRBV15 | CATSILGLQETQYF
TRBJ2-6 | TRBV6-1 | CATWRGFSGANVLTF
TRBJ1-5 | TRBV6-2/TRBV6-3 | CASRPRGTGPYQPQHF
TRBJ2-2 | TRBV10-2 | CASSPLAADTGELFF
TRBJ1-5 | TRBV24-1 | CAPPRDIANQTQHF
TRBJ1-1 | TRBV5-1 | CASSLEGRGSTEAFF
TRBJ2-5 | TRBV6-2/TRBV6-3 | CASTRGLGGGFQVTQYF
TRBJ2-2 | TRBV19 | CAGGILGKDTGELFF